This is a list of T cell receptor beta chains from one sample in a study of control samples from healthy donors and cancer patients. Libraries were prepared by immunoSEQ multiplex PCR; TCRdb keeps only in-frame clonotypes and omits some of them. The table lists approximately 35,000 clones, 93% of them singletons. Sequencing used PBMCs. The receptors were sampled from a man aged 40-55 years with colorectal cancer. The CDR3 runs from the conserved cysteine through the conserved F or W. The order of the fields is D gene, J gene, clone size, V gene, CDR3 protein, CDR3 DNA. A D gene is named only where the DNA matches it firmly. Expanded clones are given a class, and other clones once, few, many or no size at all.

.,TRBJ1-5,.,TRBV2,CASSYIGNQPQHF,TGTGCCAGCAGCTATATCGGCAATCAGCCCCAGCATTTT
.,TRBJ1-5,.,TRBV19,CASTLGGGQMGQPQHF,TGTGCCAGTACCCTCGGGGGCGGACAAATGGGGCAGCCCCAGCATTTT
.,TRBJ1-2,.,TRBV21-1,CASSKRGDRRGYTF,TGTGCCAGCAGCAAAAGGGGCGACCGCCGTGGCTACACCTTC
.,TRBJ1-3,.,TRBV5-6,CASSLDRGSSGNTIYF,TGTGCCAGCAGCTTGGATCGGGGGTCCTCTGGAAACACCATATATTTT
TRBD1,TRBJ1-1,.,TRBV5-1,CASSLGTGAVGNTEAFF,TGCGCCAGCAGCTTGGGGACAGGGGCCGTGGGGAACACTGAAGCTTTCTTT
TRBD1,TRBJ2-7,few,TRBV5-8,CASSFRQGAGSYEQYF,TGTGCCAGCAGCTTCCGACAGGGGGCAGGTAGCTACGAGCAGTACTTC
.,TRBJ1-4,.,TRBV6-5,CASRVGGGRFQELFF,TGTGCCAGCAGGGTCGGCGGGGGCAGGTTTCAGGAACTGTTTTTT
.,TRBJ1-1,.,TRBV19,CASFGKGWGTEAFF,TGTGCCAGTTTTGGGAAGGGGTGGGGCACTGAAGCTTTCTTT
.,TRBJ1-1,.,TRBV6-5,CASRNTGLNTEAFF,TGTGCCAGCAGAAATACAGGGTTGAACACTGAAGCTTTCTTT
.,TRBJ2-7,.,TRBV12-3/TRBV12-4,CASSLGLLEQYF,TGTGCCAGCAGTTTAGGCCTGCTGGAGCAGTACTTC
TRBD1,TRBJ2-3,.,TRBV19,CASRGQEADTQYF,TGTGCCAGTAGGGGACAGGAGGCAGATACGCAGTATTTT
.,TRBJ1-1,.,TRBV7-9,CASSFSLNTEAFF,TGTGCCAGCAGCTTCTCCCTGAACACTGAAGCTTTCTTT
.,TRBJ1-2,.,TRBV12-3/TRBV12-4,CASSLPGAYGYTF,TGTGCCAGCAGCCTCCCAGGGGCCTATGGCTACACCTTC